Sequencing of this T cell receptor (beta chain) was carried out in a study of cytomegalovirus exposure and HLA in healthy donors. Whole-study findings and limits: A missense variant in DCLRE1C was later tied to TCR beta V- and J-gene trimming. Only CMV serostatus was available as immune exposure information. One later analysis reportedly identified an Asian-associated ancestry cluster that showed fewer N-insertions than the approximately 600-donor mean.

After removal of 3 bases from V and 0 bases from J, the junction contained 19 bases not matched to a gene. This CDR3 has 20 amino acids. The germline V gene has CDR1 SGHDN and CDR2 FVKESK. PCR employed 60 Vbeta and 13 Jbeta primers. The table came from immunoSEQ multiplex PCR; TCRdb's copy has only in-frame clones and leaves some out. The sample comprises about 190,000 clones, 75% to 90% of which are singletons, and over 5.5% rests with the top ten. Points on this clone: What it binds is not known.

This chain joins TRBV14 and TRBJ1-2, with TRBD1 matching 7 bases. This receptor was identified in a man aged 35 to 55 in good health and CMV-seropositive. Sequenced material: PBMCs. CDR3 protein: CASSQEGYTGEEEANYGYTF. As DNA, the CDR3 is TGTGCCAGCAGCCAGGAGGGTTACACAGGGGAAGAAGAGGCTAACTATGGCTACACCTTC. Full variable domain (rest looked up from reference TRBV14 and TRBJ1-2): EAGVTQFPSHSVIEKGQTVTLRCDPISGHDNLYWYRRVMGKEIKFLLHFVKESKQDESGMPNNRFLAERTGGTYSTLKVQPAELEDSGVYFCASSQEGYTGEEEANYGYTFGSGTRLTVV.